This T cell receptor beta chain was documented in a study of CD8 T cells in Susac syndrome. Across the whole study: Susac syndrome patients were untreated, on corticosteroids with some adding intravenous immunoglobulin, or on intravenous immunoglobulin only. Overall study results and limits: The study conceded that its TCR sequencing and HLA analysis involved relatively few individuals.

RNA, at roughly 0.45 to 1 ug, was reverse transcribed with random hexamers. It was immunoSEQ multiplex PCR that amplified TCR beta CDR3 across 54 Vbeta and 13 Jbeta. TCRdb re-derived calls from the immunoSEQ multiplex PCR reads in MiXCR, one entry per CDR3 protein. This repertoire shows under 200,000 distinct CDR3 sequences, approximately 94% found once; its top ten account for 0.12%. This CDR3 spans 14 amino acids. Germline values: CDR1 ENHRY, CDR2 SYGVKD. Trimming stripped 10 bases from V and 2 bases from J, with 16 bases between. Sequencing of TCR beta was undertaken in CD8+ and CD4+ T cells derived from blood. Turning to this clonotype: Its matching antigen is unknown.

V gene TRBV10-3 combines with J gene TRBJ2-3, with a possible D match to TRBD2 (6 bases). This TCR came from a human donor with Susac syndrome. Source material: CD4+ T cells from PBMCs. Here the CDR3 DNA reads TGTGCCACGATGATCGGGACTGCCACAGATACGCAGTATTTT. The encoded protein is CATMIGTATDTQYF.